The following is a T cell receptor beta chain sequence with its context. The data belong to a study of T cell changes during pregnancy in multiple sclerosis. The V segment lost 2 bases and the J segment 2 bases; nucleotides outside the gene matches: 6. Germline CDR1 SGHRS, CDR2 YFSETQ. The CDR3 loop spans 15 amino acids. Profiled with immunoSEQ multiplex PCR; TCRdb holds only in-frame clones, not every one. This table has 55,000 to 80,000 clones, about 94% appearing once. The chain recombines TRBV5-1 with TRBJ2-7; 8 bases fit TRBD1. Material: CD8+ T cells from peripheral blood mononuclear cells, obtained in the second trimester of pregnancy. The receptor comes from a female donor with multiple sclerosis, enrolled in a pregnancy study. CDR3 DNA: TGCGCCAGCAGCTTTGGGGGGACAGGCACCTACGAGCAGTACTTC. Its translation is CASSFGGTGTYEQYF.